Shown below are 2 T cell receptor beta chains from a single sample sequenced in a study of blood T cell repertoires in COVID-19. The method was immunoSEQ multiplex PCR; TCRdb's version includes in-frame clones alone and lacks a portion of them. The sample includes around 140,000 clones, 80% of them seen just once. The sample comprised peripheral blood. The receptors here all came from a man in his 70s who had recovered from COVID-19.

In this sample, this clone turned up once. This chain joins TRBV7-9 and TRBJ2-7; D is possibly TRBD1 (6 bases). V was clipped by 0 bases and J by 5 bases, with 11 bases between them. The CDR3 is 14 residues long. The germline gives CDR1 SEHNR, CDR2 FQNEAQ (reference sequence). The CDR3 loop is CASSLALRGNEQYF. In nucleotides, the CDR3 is TGTGCCAGCAGCTTAGCGCTCAGGGGAAACGAGCAGTACTTC.

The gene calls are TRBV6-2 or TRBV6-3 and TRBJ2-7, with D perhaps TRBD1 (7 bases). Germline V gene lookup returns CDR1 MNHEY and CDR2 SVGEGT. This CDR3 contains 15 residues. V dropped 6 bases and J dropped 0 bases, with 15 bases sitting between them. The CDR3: CASSPRGEASYEQYF. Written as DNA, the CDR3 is TGTGCCAGCAGCCCCAGGGGGGAGGCCTCCTACGAGCAGTACTTC.